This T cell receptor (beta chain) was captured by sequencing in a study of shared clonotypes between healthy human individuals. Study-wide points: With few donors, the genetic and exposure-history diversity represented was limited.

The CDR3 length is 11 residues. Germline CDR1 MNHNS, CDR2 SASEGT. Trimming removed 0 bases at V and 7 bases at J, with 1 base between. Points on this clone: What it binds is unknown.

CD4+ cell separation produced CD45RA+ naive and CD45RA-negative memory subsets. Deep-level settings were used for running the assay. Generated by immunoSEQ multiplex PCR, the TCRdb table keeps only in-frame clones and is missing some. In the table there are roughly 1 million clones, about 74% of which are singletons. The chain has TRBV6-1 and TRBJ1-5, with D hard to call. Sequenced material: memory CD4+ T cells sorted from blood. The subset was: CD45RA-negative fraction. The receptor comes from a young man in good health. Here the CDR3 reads CASSEAQPQHF. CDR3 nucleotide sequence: TGTGCCAGCAGTGAAGCCCAGCCCCAGCATTTT.